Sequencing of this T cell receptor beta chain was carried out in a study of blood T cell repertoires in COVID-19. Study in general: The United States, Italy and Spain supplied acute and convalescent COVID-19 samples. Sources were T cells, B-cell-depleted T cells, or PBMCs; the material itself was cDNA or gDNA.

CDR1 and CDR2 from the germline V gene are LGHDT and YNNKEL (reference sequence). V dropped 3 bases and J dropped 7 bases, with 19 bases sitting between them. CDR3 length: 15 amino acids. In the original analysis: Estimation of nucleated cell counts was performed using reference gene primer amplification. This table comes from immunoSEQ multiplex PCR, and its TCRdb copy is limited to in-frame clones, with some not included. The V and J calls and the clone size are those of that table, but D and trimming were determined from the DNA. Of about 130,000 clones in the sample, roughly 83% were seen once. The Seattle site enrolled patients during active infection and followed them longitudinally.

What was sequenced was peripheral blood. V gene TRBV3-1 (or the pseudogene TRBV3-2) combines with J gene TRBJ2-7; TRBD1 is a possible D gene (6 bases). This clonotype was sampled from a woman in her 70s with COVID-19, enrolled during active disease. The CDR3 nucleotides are TGTGCCAGCAGCCAGACGCAGGGGAGTTTGCAGGAGCAGTACTTC. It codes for CASSQTQGSLQEQYF.